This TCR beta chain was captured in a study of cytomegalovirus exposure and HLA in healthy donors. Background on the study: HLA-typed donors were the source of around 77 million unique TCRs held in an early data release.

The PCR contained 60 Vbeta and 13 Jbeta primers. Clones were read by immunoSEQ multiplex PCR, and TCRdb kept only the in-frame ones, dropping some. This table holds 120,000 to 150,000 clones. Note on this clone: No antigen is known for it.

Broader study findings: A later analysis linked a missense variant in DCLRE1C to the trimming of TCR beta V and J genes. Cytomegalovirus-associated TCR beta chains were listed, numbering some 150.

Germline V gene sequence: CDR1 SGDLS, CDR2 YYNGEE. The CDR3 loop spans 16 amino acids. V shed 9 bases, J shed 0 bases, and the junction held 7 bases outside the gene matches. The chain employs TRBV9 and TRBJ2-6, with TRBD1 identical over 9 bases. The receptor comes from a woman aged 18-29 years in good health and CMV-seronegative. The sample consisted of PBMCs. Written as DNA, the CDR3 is TGTGCCACTCCGGGACAGGGTTACTCTGGGGCCAACGTCCTGACTTTC. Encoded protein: CATPGQGYSGANVLTF. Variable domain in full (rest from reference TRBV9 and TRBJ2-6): DSGVTQTPKHLITATGQRVTLRCSPRSGDLSVYWYQQSLDQGLQFLIQYYNGEERAKGNILERFSAQQFPDLHSELNLSSLELGDSALYFCATPGQGYSGANVLTFGAGSRLTVL.